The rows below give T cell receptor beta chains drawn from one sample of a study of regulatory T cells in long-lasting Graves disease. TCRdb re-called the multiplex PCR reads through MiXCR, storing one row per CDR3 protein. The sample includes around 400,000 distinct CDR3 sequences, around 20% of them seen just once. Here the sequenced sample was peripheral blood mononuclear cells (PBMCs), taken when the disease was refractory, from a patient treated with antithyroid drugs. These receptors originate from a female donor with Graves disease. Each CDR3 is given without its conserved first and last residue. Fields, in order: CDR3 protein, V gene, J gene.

cdr3_aa: AWPPWYTQY; v_call: TRBV24-1; j_call: TRBJ2-3
cdr3_aa: ASRGLDNQPQH; v_call: TRBV19; j_call: TRBJ1-5
cdr3_aa: ASSPRALNTEAF; v_call: TRBV28; j_call: TRBJ1-1
cdr3_aa: SALKGGEWDYEQY; v_call: TRBV20-1; j_call: TRBJ2-7
cdr3_aa: ASSLVEDPQY; v_call: TRBV7-9; j_call: TRBJ2-5
cdr3_aa: ASSYSGTGGTDTQY; v_call: TRBV6-5; j_call: TRBJ2-3
cdr3_aa: ASSQDPSGRKTQY; v_call: TRBV6-1; j_call: TRBJ2-5
cdr3_aa: ASSVLLNTEAF; v_call: TRBV14; j_call: TRBJ1-1
cdr3_aa: ASSGRTGGNTGELF; v_call: TRBV7-9; j_call: TRBJ2-2
cdr3_aa: ASSTLPGGSAGELF; v_call: TRBV28; j_call: TRBJ2-2
cdr3_aa: ASSEYRGNTYEQY; v_call: TRBV25-1; j_call: TRBJ2-7
cdr3_aa: ASSPFPGGAF; v_call: TRBV18; j_call: TRBJ1-1
cdr3_aa: SANSGTGGQPQH; v_call: TRBV20-1; j_call: TRBJ1-5
cdr3_aa: ASSRDVVTGTNTGELF; v_call: TRBV14; j_call: TRBJ2-2
cdr3_aa: ASSTGGTSEAF; v_call: TRBV18; j_call: TRBJ1-1
cdr3_aa: SAAHGTVSGSPLH; v_call: TRBV20-1; j_call: TRBJ1-6
cdr3_aa: SAVGQLNTEAF; v_call: TRBV20-1; j_call: TRBJ1-1
cdr3_aa: ASSPGEGETQY; v_call: TRBV12-3/TRBV12-4; j_call: TRBJ2-5
cdr3_aa: AWSVIEKEFVMNTEAF; v_call: TRBV30; j_call: TRBJ1-1
cdr3_aa: ASSRGQAANEKLF; v_call: TRBV10-3; j_call: TRBJ1-4
cdr3_aa: AISGVPGTNNEQF; v_call: TRBV10-3; j_call: TRBJ2-1
cdr3_aa: SARVGLIAGGPHNEQF; v_call: TRBV20-1; j_call: TRBJ2-1
cdr3_aa: ASSPFRGLDSPLH; v_call: TRBV3-1; j_call: TRBJ1-6
cdr3_aa: ASSQGAIGTEAF; v_call: TRBV28; j_call: TRBJ1-1